This paragraph covers one T cell receptor (beta chain) sequence. A second PCR of 7 to 11 cycles used a sample-barcoded 5' primer and a J-beta primer mix. In TCRdb, the 5' RACE reads were re-called with MiXCR into one record per CDR3 protein. The sample consists of some 1.4 million distinct CDR3 sequences, roughly 40% of them appearing once. Trimming shortened V by 3 bases and J by 5 bases, and 5 bases separated the two germline ends. The germline V gene has CDR1 SGHRS and CDR2 YFSETQ. This CDR3 region has 11 residues. The sample comes from a study of blood T cells in healthy people across ages. The sequence derives from a woman younger than 35 in good health. The sequenced material came from blood. The J gene is TRBJ1-2, the V gene TRBV5-1; D is uncertain. CDR3 bases: TGCGCCAGCAGCTCAGAATATGGCTACACCTTC. Protein sequence: CASSSEYGYTF.